A selection of T cell receptor beta chains follows, all from one sample in a study of a mutant IDH1 vaccine in newly diagnosed glioma. Generated by immunoSEQ multiplex PCR, the TCRdb table keeps only in-frame clones and is missing some. Of tens of thousands of clones in the sample, around 75% were seen once. Their antigens remain unidentified. Material: PBMCs, obtained from a glioma patient whose treatment included an IDH1 peptide vaccine. These receptors came from a man in his forties with glioma. Both conserved end residues are part of each CDR3. A D gene is named only where the DNA matches it firmly. A row's size may be missing; if present it is once, few, many or a size class.

>-|TRBV19|TRBJ2-1|TRBD2
CASSSGLAVGEQFF
TGTGCCAGTAGTTCGGGACTAGCGGTTGGTGAGCAGTTCTTC
>few|TRBV19|TRBJ2-1|TRBD2
CASSSGTTPVNEQFF
TGTGCCAGTAGCTCCGGGACTACGCCTGTTAATGAGCAGTTCTTC
>-|TRBV5-1|TRBJ1-1|-
CATKGGGANTEAFF
TGCGCCACCAAGGGGGGGGGCGCGAACACTGAAGCTTTCTTT
>-|TRBV19|TRBJ2-2|TRBD1
CASSIVRDRGNTGELFF
TGTGCCAGTAGTATAGTCCGGGACAGGGGGAACACCGGGGAGCTGTTTTTT
>few|TRBV5-4|TRBJ2-1|-
CASSSTAADNEQFF
TGTGCCAGCAGCTCGACCGCGGCCGACAATGAGCAGTTCTTC
>-|TRBV9|TRBJ2-1|-
CASSVGGTISYNEQFF
TGTGCCAGCAGCGTAGGCGGGACCATCTCCTACAATGAGCAGTTCTTC
>-|TRBV18|TRBJ1-2|-
CASSPQDYGYTF
TGTGCCAGCTCACCACAGGACTATGGCTACACCTTC
>-|TRBV28|TRBJ1-2|TRBD1
CASRGQGEENGYTF
TGTGCCAGCAGGGGACAGGGGGAAGAGAATGGCTACACCTTC
>-|TRBV7-9|TRBJ2-5|TRBD2
CASSLGSSSGIRETQYF
TGTGCCAGCAGCTTAGGGTCTTCTAGCGGGATTAGGGAGACCCAGTACTTC
>few|TRBV12-5|TRBJ1-1|TRBD1
CASGLGQGNTEAFF
TGTGCTAGTGGTTTGGGACAGGGGAACACTGAAGCTTTCTTT
>-|TRBV27|TRBJ2-7|TRBD1
CASSLTTDRRYEQYF
TGTGCCAGCAGTTTAACCACGGACAGGCGGTACGAGCAGTACTTC
>few|TRBV7-3|TRBJ2-6|-
CASSLRIRLQSRANVLTF
TGTGCCAGCAGCCTGAGAATACGCTTACAAAGTCGGGCCAACGTCCTGACTTTC
>-|TRBV6-6|TRBJ1-5|-
CASTREVYQPQHF
TGTGCCAGCACCCGGGAAGTATATCAGCCCCAGCATTTT
>-|TRBV11-2|TRBJ2-1|TRBD2
CASSLDTSGSRNEQFF
TGTGCCAGCAGCTTAGATACTAGCGGGAGTCGCAATGAGCAGTTCTTC
>-|TRBV10-3|TRBJ2-7|-
CAISLQWELYEQYF
TGTGCCATCAGCCTACAGTGGGAGCTCTACGAGCAGTACTTC
>-|TRBV4-1|TRBJ1-2|-
CASSRTPVPRPNYGYTF
TGCGCCAGCAGCCGCACCCCGGTGCCTAGACCTAACTATGGCTACACCTTC
>few|TRBV7-2|TRBJ2-1|TRBD1
CASSTRDRDEQFF
TGTGCCAGCAGCACCCGGGACAGGGATGAGCAGTTCTTC
>-|TRBV6-4|TRBJ2-3|-
CASSSGSTDTQYF
TGTGCCAGCAGTAGCGGTAGCACAGATACGCAGTATTTT
>-|TRBV7-6|TRBJ2-1|-
CASSSEVYNEQFF
TGTGCCAGCAGCTCGGAGGTATATAATGAGCAGTTCTTC
>few|TRBV2|TRBJ2-1|TRBD2
CASKAGGFDEQFF
TGTGCCAGCAAGGCGGGAGGGTTCGATGAGCAGTTCTTC
>-|TRBV7-6|TRBJ2-3|TRBD2
CASSLPGGRYTQYF
TGTGCCAGCAGCTTGCCGGGAGGGAGGTATACGCAGTATTTT
>-|TRBV28|TRBJ1-2|-
CASSLSGTNYGYTF
TGTGCCAGCAGTTTGAGTGGGACAAACTATGGCTACACCTTC
>-|TRBV5-1|TRBJ2-5|-
CASSLVGGSSETQYF
TGCGCCAGCAGCTTGGTTGGGGGATCGTCGGAGACCCAGTACTTC
>-|TRBV28|TRBJ2-1|-
CASSLLAMSSYNEQFF
TGTGCCAGCAGCCTACTAGCTATGAGCTCCTACAATGAGCAGTTCTTC
>once|TRBV6-5|TRBJ2-1|TRBD1
CASRPGQGLFNEQFF
TGTGCCAGCAGACCCGGACAGGGATTGTTCAATGAGCAGTTCTTC
>-|TRBV5-1|TRBJ2-1|TRBD2
CASSARTSGSGYNEQFF
TGCGCCAGCAGCGCACGGACTAGCGGGAGCGGGTACAATGAGCAGTTCTTC
>-|TRBV2|TRBJ2-1|-
CASSPSDEQFF
TGTGCCAGCAGCCCCTCGGATGAGCAGTTCTTC
>-|TRBV6-4|TRBJ1-2|TRBD1
CASSEGQHYGYTF
TGTGCCAGCAGTGAGGGACAGCACTATGGCTACACCTTC
>-|TRBV7-6|TRBJ2-7|TRBD2
CASSREGSPNEQYF
TGTGCCAGCTCGCGGGAGGGGTCCCCCAACGAGCAGTACTTC
>few|TRBV5-1|TRBJ1-3|-
CASSFNTPQQGPDTIYF
TGCGCCAGCAGCTTCAACACGCCGCAACAGGGCCCGGACACCATATATTTT
>medium-sized|TRBV5-1|TRBJ2-2|-
CASSLGHRDPNTGELFF
TGCGCCAGCAGCTTGGGACACAGGGATCCGAACACCGGGGAGCTGTTTTTT
>-|TRBV7-2|TRBJ2-3|-
CASSPSPGGFADTQYF
TGTGCCAGCAGCCCATCACCAGGGGGGTTTGCAGATACGCAGTATTTT
>-|TRBV5-6|TRBJ2-2|-
CASSIPGELFF
TGTGCCAGCAGTATCCCCGGGGAGCTGTTTTTT
>-|TRBV6-5|TRBJ2-3|-
CATTTVTDTQYF
TGTGCCACCACCACGGTCACAGATACGCAGTATTTT
>-|TRBV6-5|TRBJ1-1|-
CASTLQGGNTEAFF
TGTGCCAGCACTCTACAGGGAGGGAACACTGAAGCTTTCTTT
>once|TRBV7-9|TRBJ2-1|-
CASSQPTGNEQFF
TGTGCCAGCAGCCAACCAACAGGTAATGAGCAGTTCTTC
>-|TRBV27|TRBJ2-3|TRBD1
CASSSWTGSTDTQYF
TGTGCCAGCAGTTCTTGGACAGGAAGCACAGATACGCAGTATTTT
>-|TRBV5-1|TRBJ2-1|TRBD2
CASSWTPGLAANEQFF
TGCGCCAGCAGCTGGACACCGGGACTAGCGGCAAATGAGCAGTTCTTC
>-|TRBV13|TRBJ2-7|-
CASSLGRGTSYEQYF
TGTGCCAGCAGCTTAGGCAGAGGAACCAGCTACGAGCAGTACTTC
>-|TRBV19|TRBJ2-2|-
CASSTYSLSALNTGELFF
TGTGCCAGTAGTACCTATTCCCTCAGCGCTTTGAACACCGGGGAGCTGTTTTTT
>-|TRBV15|TRBJ2-2|-
CATSRGGALHGELFF
TGTGCCACCAGCAGAGGTGGGGCGCTTCACGGGGAGCTGTTTTTT
>-|TRBV5-1|TRBJ2-1|-
CASSGGTPANEQFF
TGCGCCAGCAGCGGCGGGACTCCTGCCAATGAGCAGTTCTTC